This T cell receptor (beta chain) derives from a study of blood T cell repertoires in COVID-19. Study-wide background: Sites across the United States, Italy and Spain contributed samples from acute and convalescent COVID-19. PBMCs, B-cell-depleted T cells, or T cells were the source of the cDNA or gDNA that made up the material.

Seattle patients were enrolled while actively infected and followed longitudinally. In the original analysis: Nucleated cell counts were estimated from reference gene primer amplification. Repertoires were generated with immunoSEQ multiplex PCR, while TCRdb's copy carries only in-frame clones and drops some. V and J calls plus clone size are reproduced from that table; the DNA served to infer D and trimming. The table includes around 290,000 clones, just over 90% detected once. The CDR3 loop spans 15 amino acids. Trimming left V 2 bases short and J 0 bases short, with 10 bases between. Germline V gives CDR1 MNHEY, CDR2 SMNVEV (reference sequence).

The sequenced sample consisted of peripheral blood. The rearrangement links TRBV27 to TRBJ1-1; D perhaps matches TRBD1 (5 bases). This receptor was obtained from a woman aged 25 to 39 with COVID-19, enrolled during active disease. The CDR3 DNA is TGTGCCAGCAGTTTAGGAGGGGCCTTGAACACTGAAGCTTTCTTT. Translated: CASSLGGALNTEAFF.